This TCR beta chain was sequenced in a study of cytomegalovirus exposure and HLA in healthy donors (dated by TCRdb to the late 2010s). With regard to the full study: In an earlier analysis of several hundred of the donors, 276 Gb of sequence data and approximately 100 million unique TCR beta sequences from roughly 190 million T cells were reported. The later analysis used no new phenotypic data to find candidate immune exposures, relying instead on TCR beta sequences and their occurrence across donors. Typing coverage varied by locus: roughly 629-640 donors for A, B, C, DRB1 and DQB1; under 550 for DQA1; around 610 for DPA1; more than 450 for DPB1. Class I and class II HLA loci were covered by the typing at four-digit resolution. An early release covering roughly 600 HLA-typed donors comprised about 320 gigabases of sequencing data and 85 million or so unique TCR sequences. Because of strong linkage in the cohort, five DR-DQ haplotypes were treated as single units for association and clustering. Donor age, sex, ethnicity and CMV serostatus were compiled alongside the repertoire data. A separate validation cohort of some 130 different subjects was used in addition to the approximately 700-subject first cohort. The study aimed to test whether cataloging public T cell receptors could reveal signatures of past pathogen exposure. All discovery cohort repertoires had been generated using a single sequencing platform. To decide whether each TCR beta V gene segment behaved as functional or pseudogenic, an earlier analysis of some 600 of the donors relied on high-throughput TCR beta sequencing. To predict cytomegalovirus infection status, the study brought together high-throughput TCR immunosequencing, statistical association of individual TCRs with disease status, and machine learning. In a later genetic analysis, genome-wide SNP genotypes for about three fifths of the roughly 670 donors were used, and that subset was treated as a discovery cohort. The T cell repertoires of around 730 subjects were profiled by immunosequencing and related to cytomegalovirus serostatus. Across under 500 genotyped donors of the cohort, an average of approximately 240,000 unique TCR beta nucleotide sequences per donor were sequenced, and 15% to 20% of those sequences were non-productive. To study patterns of TCR occurrence, a later analysis re-analyzed previously published TCR beta repertoires from several hundred donors and added high-resolution HLA genotyping. The genetic ancestry cluster associated with self-reported Caucasian donors included 80% to 90% of the roughly 400 genotyped donors. The investigation overall reported the following: In a later analysis, HLA-associated TCR beta chains showed more clonal expansion and lower generation probabilities than non-associated chains that were equally common. An association between a missense DCLRE1C variant and V-gene and J-gene trimming of TCR beta chains was found in a later genetic analysis and replicated in an independent cohort. In an earlier analysis of around 600 of the donors, most TCR beta V segments appeared in productive rearrangements about 87% or about 30% of the time, broadly matching IMGT annotations. Linkage disequilibrium might explain the correlated functional status among segregating V segments, but an unknown experimental factor could not be ruled out. Because HLA typing was unavailable for some donors at each locus, only the typed subset was used in association tests. The presence/absence analyses assumed that sequencing depth was roughly uniform across donors, and that assumption may not be true. The authors suggested that the approach could potentially be extended to other disease states and immunological phenotypes. Cytomegalovirus status was reported to be diagnosed by the classifier with high specificity and sensitivity in both the original and validation cohorts. In a later analysis, about 17,000 TCR beta sequences were associated with specific HLA alleles at a false discovery rate of 0.05. Assigning TCR associations to individual alleles was difficult when HLA alleles, especially DR and DQ, strongly co-occurred. A cluster of highly shared sequence variants was judged likely to be a technical artifact of the sequencing pipeline. The study listed approximately 150 TCR beta chains as associated with cytomegalovirus. Several of the top co-occurrence clusters appeared to be linked to parvovirus B19, influenza, CMV and Epstein-Barr virus, according to a later analysis. In a later genetic analysis, fewer N-insertions in productive TCRs were reported among donors in an Asian-associated ancestry cluster than the 666-donor mean. In a later analysis, the rate of TCR association differed among HLA loci, with DRB1 alleles having the most associated TCRs and HLA-C alleles having the fewest. In vitro tests confirmed that a few of the cytomegalovirus-associated TCR beta chains recognize cytomegalovirus antigens. In this cohort, only TCR beta chains were sequenced, and detectable features were limited by the absence of alpha or paired-chain data. For the cohort, immune exposure information was limited to CMV serostatus. About 17 rarely observed V segments, including chromosome 9 orphons, were excluded from the earlier analysis of a few hundred of the donors because counts were too low. While some public TCRs were present in many individuals, most TCR sequences turned up only very rarely across donors. A later analysis found that most CMV-associated TCR beta chains appeared HLA-restricted, with HLA associations seemingly driven largely by CMV exposure. A further reported finding was that TCR beta sequences accurately predicted the HLA-A and HLA-B alleles for most subjects in the first cohort.

The method behind the library was the immunoSEQ multiplex PCR assay. For the multiplex PCR, a mixture combining 60 forward primers for TCR Vbeta segments and 13 reverse primers for TCR Jbeta segments was used. A multiplex PCR assay on genomic DNA amplified the CDR3 region of rearranged TCR beta genes. The Illumina HiSeq System was used to sequence the amplified TCR beta libraries as 87-base-pair reads. The paper's processing steps were these. In a later analysis, some 80 million unique TCR beta chains were counted across the 650 to 700 repertoires, and roughly 11 million of these chains were shared by at least two donors. To remove PCR and sequencing errors, raw reads were error-corrected and collapsed into unique sequences using a nearest-neighbor algorithm that merged closely related sequences. Alignment of CDR3 sequences to IMGT reference sequences was used to assign V, D and J gene segments. For a sequence to be retained, a match of at least six nucleotides was required to both a V gene segment and a J gene segment. Rearrangements were called productive when the CDR3 lacked stop codons and stayed in frame with V and J; all others were non-productive. CDR3 was defined by IMGT convention, running from the second conserved V-encoded cysteine to the conserved J-encoded phenylalanine. The earlier analysis of approximately 590 of the donors excluded any sequence lacking an unambiguous match to a single V gene segment. In an earlier analysis of almost 600 of the donors, a V segment was called functional when productive rearrangements were above 56.7%, and segregating when the standard deviation between donors exceeded 5%. A statistical classification framework was built to diagnose cytomegalovirus status from the catalog of TCR beta chain sequences. In a later analysis, TCR nucleotide sequences were compared against IMGT/GENE-DB human TR gene sequences so that V and J genes could be assigned. The TCRdist pipeline was used in a later analysis to assign CDR3 sequences and most-parsimonious VDJ recombination scenarios. In a later analysis, each TCR beta chain was defined by its CDR3 amino acid sequence together with its V-gene family, and reads without a unique V-gene family were excluded. A later analysis removed 550 to 700 highly shared, low-generation-probability nucleotide sequences to deal with suspected cross-contamination and a sequencing artifact. A later analysis calculated a clonal expansion index for each public chain from normalized within-repertoire ranks of inferred template counts. In a later analysis, generation probabilities were computed using a VDJ recombination model fitted to out-of-frame rearrangements, and the results were checked against IGoR. Hypergeometric tests were used in a later analysis to score TCR-TCR, TCR-HLA and TCR-CMV co-occurrence, with a repertoire-size bias correction applied to the TCR pairs. To estimate false discovery rates, a later analysis permuted the HLA or CMV assignments 20 times. In a later analysis, co-occurring TCRs were grouped with DBSCAN, and TCRdist sequence similarity was added when clustering was performed within HLA-allele-positive subsets. Repertoires with fewer than 30,000 or more than 120,000 public chains were left out of co-occurrence clustering, as were five repertoires with anomalous nucleotide sharing. TCRdb obtained this table from immuneACCESS and retained in-frame rearrangements with V and J assigned. These tables miss some clones; where compared with another copy, unresolved V genes account for less than half of the shortfall, and the remainder is unexplained. V and J calls and clone size are as listed in that table; D and trimming were resolved from the DNA. The table for this sample shows around 63,000 clones. The ten largest account for over 1.5% of the sample.

To note about this clone: Its antigen target is currently unknown.

The cohort comprised 670 or so healthy bone marrow donors. At the time of sampling, every cohort member was nominally healthy, though immune exposures that went unrecorded were likely present. The donor tested CMV seronegative, placing the donor among the 350 or so seronegative members of the cohort. A peripheral blood sample was collected from each donor, and TCR beta sequencing was performed on peripheral blood mononuclear cells. Genomic DNA extraction from the blood cell samples was performed with the Qiagen DNeasy Blood Extraction Kit. Material for sequencing was PBMCs. The clonotype comes from a woman in her thirties in good health and CMV-seronegative.

The CDR3 amino acid sequence is: CASSVTGQGWGNQPQHF. The DNA is TGTGCCAGCAGTGTGACAGGCCAAGGGTGGGGGAATCAGCCCCAGCATTTT. The chain uses TRBV2 and TRBJ1-5; the D gene is perhaps TRBD1, on 6 matching bases. The V and J ends are trimmed by 4 bases and 4 bases, leaving 20 bases between them. From cysteine to phenylalanine, the CDR3 is 17 amino acids long. Just CDR3 DNA is preserved here, 51 bases in frame from base 1. From the germline V gene, CDR1 is SNHLY and CDR2 is FYNNEI.